What follows is one T cell receptor beta chain and its context. The data are from a study of human T cells and chemical hapten exposure. The time point denotes: pre-sensitization, week 0. Treatment specified: therapeutic diphenylcyclopropenone sensitization with weekly scalp DPC. V lost 6 bases to trimming and J lost 0 bases, with 8 bases between them. The CDR3 has 13 residues. Germline lookup yields CDR1 MNHEY and CDR2 SVGEGT. TCRdb re-called the RACE reads through MiXCR, storing one row per CDR3 protein. The sample has under 400,000 distinct CDR3 sequences, 4.5% to 5.5% seen once. The chain has TRBV6-2 or TRBV6-3 and TRBJ1-1; no clear D gene. The sequence derives from a woman between 50 and 59 years old with alopecia areata. Some clones in this sample may be carry-over from other donors' samples. Sequenced here: whole blood, sampled in connection with sensitization to the hapten diphenylcyclopropenone (DPC). CDR3 sequence: CASRDPLNTEAFF. The CDR3 coding sequence is TGTGCCAGCAGGGACCCTTTGAACACTGAAGCTTTCTTT.